Below are 17 T cell receptor beta chains sequenced from a single sample in a study of post-analysis software for immune sequencing data (dated by TCRdb to about 2015). Study-wide conclusions, independent of this receptor: Significantly higher frequencies in patients than in controls were found for a few TRBV segments, including TRBV5-6, TRBV5-1 and TRBV20-1.

The library was prepared using PCR. This sample was sequenced with an Illumina HiSeq 2500. To reduce PCR and sequencing biases, unique molecular identifiers were incorporated into the TCR beta cDNA libraries. The raw public reads went through TCRdb reprocessing: fastp at Q25, MiXCR clone calling, in-frame beta chains kept. Rows with one shared CDR3 protein collapse into an entry with the most common genes and DNA. The sample records about half a million distinct CDR3 sequences, 45% of which are singletons. The ten largest make up about 12% of the sample. Their specific antigens are unknown. The sequencing sample was made of blood. These TCRs come from a girl between 10 and 17 years old with multiple sclerosis.

In nucleotides, the CDR3 is TGTGCCAGCAGCTCCCCAGGGACGAAAAGCAATGAGCAGTTCTTC. It encodes CASSSPGTKSNEQFF. The gene calls are TRBV25-1 and TRBJ2-1, with D possibly called TRBD1 or TRBD2 (5 bases each). Germline V CDR1 and CDR2: MGHDK, SYGVNS. The CDR3 is 15 amino acids. V shed 6 bases and J shed 6 bases, with 18 bases lying between them. The variable domain in full, completed from reference TRBV25-1 and TRBJ2-1, reads EADIYQTPRYLVIGTGKKITLECSQTMGHDKMYWYQQDPGMELHLIHYSYGVNSTEKGDLSSESTVSRIRTEHFPLTLESARPSHTSQYLCASSSPGTKSNEQFFGPGTRLTVL.

This chain connects TRBV20-1 to TRBJ1-1, with 8 bases aligning to TRBD1. V lost 4 bases, J lost 13 bases, and 17 bases stayed unmatched. CDR3 length: 14 amino acids. Germline V gives CDR1 DFQATT, CDR2 SNEGSKA (reference sequence). Here the CDR3 reads CSATFGQGKAFGFF. The CDR3 nucleotides read TGCAGTGCTACCTTTGGACAGGGCAAAGCGTTTGGTTTCTTT.

The table lists this clonotype with a few counts. The chain has TRBV7-9 and TRBJ2-7, with 7 nucleotides matching TRBD2. J gave up 1 base and V 3 bases, and 3 bases lay outside the gene matches. The CDR3 runs 14 residues. Germline values: CDR1 SEHNR, CDR2 FQNEAQ (reference sequence). CDR3 sequence (DNA): TGTGCCAGCAGCTTGAGCGGGAAGTCCTACGAGCAGTACTTC. This sequence encodes CASSLSGKSYEQYF.

This chain joins TRBV7-9 and TRBJ2-3; D possibly corresponds to TRBD1 (6 bases). CDR1 is SEHNR and CDR2 is FQNEAQ in the germline V gene (reference sequence). The CDR3 consists of 16 residues. The V end was cut by 8 bases, the J end by 0 bases, with 18 bases between. Written as DNA, the CDR3 is TGTGCCAGCGGCCACTCAGGGGTCGACAGCACAGATACGCAGTATTTT. Translated: CASGHSGVDSTDTQYF.

This clonotype has only a few counts. The genes are TRBV29-1 and TRBJ2-7; 7 positions agree with TRBD2. Germline V gives CDR1 SQVTM, CDR2 ANQGSEA. This CDR3 is 14 amino acids long. J lost 2 bases, V lost 6 bases, and 10 bases had no gene match. CDR3 loop: CSVVNGLAAYEQYF. The DNA for the CDR3 is TGCAGCGTGGTGAACGGGCTAGCGGCCTACGAGCAGTACTTC.

This chain uses TRBV15 with TRBJ2-5; a possible D gene is TRBD1 (5 bases). V lost 3 bases, J lost 2 bases, and 7 bases lay in between. The CDR3 runs to 13 residues. Looked up from germline, CDR1 is LNHNV and CDR2 is YYDKDF (reference sequence). Here the CDR3 reads CATSRAGQETQYF. CDR3 DNA sequence: TGTGCCACCAGCAGGGCAGGGCAAGAGACCCAGTACTTC. The complete variable domain, with remaining parts taken from reference TRBV15 and TRBJ2-5, reads DAMVIQNPRYQVTQFGKPVTLSCSQTLNHNVMYWYQQKSSQAPKLLFHYYDKDFNNEADTPDNFQSRRPNTSFCFLDIRSPGLGDTAMYLCATSRAGQETQYFGPGTRLLVL.

In regard to this clonotype: One end of the junction fails to match germline, which may point to a read error. The rearrangement uses TRBV7-2 and TRBJ2-3; TRBD2 agrees at 10 bases. Germline CDR1 SGHTA, CDR2 FQGNSA. There are 13 residues in the CDR3. CDR3 bases: TGTGCCGGCAGCTTAGCGGGGGGAGATACGCAGTATTTT. This encodes CAGSLAGGDTQYF.

The V call is TRBV2, the J call TRBJ2-3; D could derive from TRBD1 or TRBD2 (5 bases each). The CDR3 has 15 residues. V lost 2 bases and J 7 bases, leaving 16 bases between the germline ends. The germline V gene has CDR1 SNHLY and CDR2 FYNNEI. The CDR3 region has the DNA TGTGCCAGCAGTGAACAGGTAGCTGGGACGAATACGCAGTATTTT. It yields the protein CASSEQVAGTNTQYF.

This clonotype is a singleton in its sample. J is TRBJ2-5 and V is TRBV2, with D maybe TRBD1 (6 bases). V was cut by 0 bases and J by 3 bases, with 8 bases left in between. CDR1 is SNHLY, CDR2 FYNNEI, per germline. This CDR3 has 14 amino acids. CDR3 sequence (DNA): TGTGCCAGCAGTGAAGCATCAGGGGAAGAGACCCAGTACTTC. Residues: CASSEASGEETQYF.

In the case of this clonotype: The junction departs from germline at one end; a sequencing error may be responsible. This rearrangement joins TRBV12-3 or TRBV12-4 to TRBJ2-7; D perhaps matches TRBD2 (5 bases). The CDR3 has 14 amino acids. The DNA for the CDR3 is TGTGCCGGCAGCCAAACCCTCGAGGGCTACGAGCAGTACTTC. The encoded protein is CAGSQTLEGYEQYF.

This clonotype was seen a handful of times. J is TRBJ1-2 and V is TRBV20-1; D is undetermined. V was shortened by 0 bases and J by 8 bases, with 10 bases between the two germline ends. The CDR3 consists of 12 residues. Germline CDR1 and CDR2: DFQATT and SNEGSKA (reference sequence). CDR3 residues: CSARDPGFGYTF. CDR3 DNA sequence: TGCAGTGCTAGAGATCCGGGGTTCGGCTACACCTTC.

This clonotype was seen only a few times. This chain connects TRBV10-3 to TRBJ2-1, with 14 positions matching TRBD2. This CDR3 is 15 amino acids long. With 7 bases clipped from V and 6 bases from J, the junction kept 5 bases outside the gene matches. From germline, CDR1 is ENHRY and CDR2 SYGVKD. The CDR3 DNA is TGTGCCATCAACGAGGGGACTAGCGGGGGCAATGAGCAGTTCTTC. Translated, it gives CAINEGTSGGNEQFF.

This chain connects TRBV5-1 to TRBJ2-3, with 9 bases fitting TRBD2. V was pared by 4 bases and J by 4 bases, with 10 bases of the junction left unmatched. The CDR3 contains 16 residues. Germline CDR1 and CDR2: SGHRS and YFSETQ. DNA for the CDR3: TGCGCCAGCAGCCCCTCAGCGGGAGGATTTGCAGATACGCAGTATTTT. Translated: CASSPSAGGFADTQYF.

This clonotype appeared a few times. The chain combines TRBV27 with TRBJ2-5, with D possibly matching TRBD1 (6 bases). TRBJ2-7 explains the end of the DNA better; the J call may be wrong. Per germline, CDR1 MNHEY and CDR2 SMNVEV (reference sequence). This CDR3 comprises 14 residues. The CDR3 reads CASRRNPGHDEQYF. The CDR3 coding sequence is TGTGCCAGCAGACGTAACCCGGGACACGACGAGCAGTACTTC.

To note about this clonotype: A much bigger clone sits one base away, suggesting this may be a read error. The chain couples TRBV12-3 or TRBV12-4 to TRBJ2-3, with 9 bases lining up with TRBD1. The CDR3 spans 13 residues. CDR3 protein: CASSLGDRDTRYF. CDR3 DNA: TGTGCCAGCAGTTTGGGGGACAGGGATACGCGGTATTTT.

Comments on this clonotype: The junction departs from the called germline gene at one end, perhaps through a read error. J is TRBJ2-7 and V is TRBV7-2; D call uncertain. This CDR3 is built from 15 residues. Germline values: CDR1 SGHTA, CDR2 FQGNSA. CDR3 sequence: CASGLAGSVTYEQYF. CDR3 in DNA: TGTGCCAGCGGCTTAGCCGGGTCGGTAACCTACGAGCAGTACTTC.

The chain uses TRBV15 and TRBJ2-1, with D tentatively TRBD2 (5 bases). The V gene's germline CDR1 is LNHNV and CDR2 YYDKDF (reference sequence). CDR3 length: 15 residues. V lost 0 bases, J lost 2 bases, and 8 bases lay in between. The CDR3: CATSRDRGAYNEQFF. As DNA, the CDR3 is TGTGCCACCAGCAGAGATCGGGGAGCCTACAATGAGCAGTTCTTC.